These 28 T cell receptor beta chains came from one sample sequenced in a study of blood T cell repertoires in COVID-19. Profiled with immunoSEQ multiplex PCR; TCRdb holds only in-frame clones, not every one. The sample holds 150,000 to 200,000 clones, approximately 85% seen once. The sequenced material came from peripheral blood. The receptor source for this set is a man aged 55 to 70 who had recovered from COVID-19.

The chain is built from TRBV24-1 and TRBJ2-3; D not resolved. Germline V gives CDR1 KGHDR, CDR2 SFDVKD. V lost 5 bases to trimming and J lost 1 base, with 9 bases between them. There are 14 residues in the CDR3. The CDR3 bases are TGTGCCACCAGTGCCCACGCGGGCACAGATACGCAGTATTTT. Amino acid sequence: CATSAHAGTDTQYF.

The chain carries TRBV19 and TRBJ2-7; 7 nucleotides match TRBD2. Trimming cost V 7 bases and J 5 bases; bases outside gene matches: 11. CDR1 and CDR2 from the germline V gene are LNHDA and SQIVND (reference sequence). CDR3 length equals 14 residues. CDR3 nucleotide sequence: TGTGCCAGTAAGACGATGGAGGGGAGGGACGAGCAGTACTTC. Translation gives CASKTMEGRDEQYF.

The chain couples TRBV6-2 or TRBV6-3 to TRBJ1-1; D is possibly TRBD1 (5 bases). The CDR3 extends over 14 amino acids. The germline V gene has CDR1 MNHEY and CDR2 SVGEGT. The ends were cut back, 4 bases at V and 4 bases at J, with 13 bases in the middle. The CDR3 nucleotides are TGTGCCAGCAGTTCCGACAGACCGAGCACTGAAGCTTTCTTT. Translated: CASSSDRPSTEAFF.

J is TRBJ2-7 and V is TRBV5-6, with 7 bases that match TRBD2. CDR3 length: 16 amino acids. The germline V gene has CDR1 SGHDT and CDR2 YYEEEE. The V gene end was trimmed by 6 bases and the J gene end by 2 bases; junction bases not matched to a gene: 14. CDR3 bases: TGTGCCAGCACCCTTTGGGGGGGTTATCATCCCTACGAGCAGTACTTC. Translation: CASTLWGGYHPYEQYF.

This chain uses TRBV5-4 with TRBJ2-3, with 9 bases aligning to TRBD2. Germline V gene data show CDR1 as SGHNT and CDR2 as YYREEE (reference sequence). The CDR3 spans 17 residues. V was pared by 3 bases and J by 6 bases, with 14 bases of the junction left unmatched. CDR3 sequence (DNA): TGTGCCAGCAGCTCTCCGCCGGGGCGGGGGGGTACGGATACGCAGTATTTT. Residues: CASSSPPGRGGTDTQYF.

CDR3 sequence (DNA): TGTGCCAGCAGCCGAGGGGTGGGGAGGGAAGAGACCCAGTACTTC. It specifies CASSRGVGREETQYF. The rearrangement links TRBV5-4 to TRBJ2-5; 7 bases are a match to TRBD2. This CDR3 has 15 amino acids. V shed 4 bases, J shed 3 bases, and the junction held 9 bases outside the gene matches. Germline CDR1 reads SGHNT; CDR2 reads YYREEE (reference sequence).

This chain uses TRBV20-1 with TRBJ2-7; D is unresolved. CDR3 size: 11 residues. Germline loops: CDR1 DFQATT, CDR2 SNEGSKA (reference sequence). V shed 6 bases and J shed 4 bases, with 10 bases lying between them. The CDR3 region is CSAPTEYEQYF. The CDR3 nucleotides read TGCAGTGCCCCTACAGAGTACGAGCAGTACTTC.

The chain links TRBV19 to TRBJ1-3, with D possibly being TRBD1 (6 bases). The germline V gene encodes CDR1 LNHDA and CDR2 SQIVND (reference sequence). The CDR3 covers 15 residues. V lost 8 bases to trimming and J lost 0 bases, with 14 bases between them. The CDR3 sequence: CASADRLYSGNTIYF. The CDR3 coding sequence is TGTGCCAGTGCAGACAGGCTATACTCTGGAAACACCATATATTTT.

DNA for the CDR3: TGTGCCAGCAGTGGACTAGCGGGGAGGCACACCGGGGAGCTGTTTTTT. Translating gives CASSGLAGRHTGELFF. This chain uses TRBV2 with TRBJ2-2; 11 positions agree with TRBD2. The ends lost 4 bases at V and 3 bases at J; junction bases unmatched: 4. This CDR3 is built from 16 residues. The V gene's germline CDR1 is SNHLY and CDR2 FYNNEI.

V gene TRBV6-1 combines with J gene TRBJ1-1; no reliable D call. Trimming took 2 bases from V and 11 from J, leaving 9 bases between them. CDR1 MNHNS and CDR2 SASEGT come from the germline V gene. The CDR3 runs 11 residues. DNA for the CDR3: TGTGCCAGCAGTGAAACGAGGGTTGCTTTCTTT. It specifies CASSETRVAFF.

This chain joins TRBV3-1 (or the pseudogene TRBV3-2) and TRBJ2-1; 8 bases line up with TRBD2. This CDR3 is built from 13 residues. After removal of 3 bases from V and 10 bases from J, the junction contained 5 bases not matched to a gene. Germline V gives CDR1 LGHDT, CDR2 YNNKEL (reference sequence). The chain's CDR3 is CASSQQRGREQFF. The CDR3 DNA follows: TGTGCCAGCAGCCAGCAGCGGGGGAGGGAGCAGTTCTTC.

CDR3 in DNA: TGTGCCAGCAGTGACAGGGACAGTGGCTACACCTTC. Translation: CASSDRDSGYTF. The J gene is TRBJ1-2, the V gene TRBV6-1; 7 bases align to TRBD1. Germline CDR1 MNHNS, CDR2 SASEGT. The CDR3 consists of 12 residues. The junction had 2 bases not matched to a gene; V was cut back by 3 bases and J by 7 bases.

The rearrangement uses TRBV29-1 and TRBJ1-2, with D uncertain. Germline V lookup: CDR1 SQVTM, CDR2 ANQGSEA. CDR3 length: 14 amino acids. V was clipped by 4 bases and J by 2 bases, with 14 bases between them. The CDR3 coding sequence is TGCAGCGTTGCCATCCCGATGGGCAACTATGGCTACACCTTC. This sequence encodes CSVAIPMGNYGYTF.

The chain combines TRBV7-2 with TRBJ1-4; 7 positions match TRBD1. V shed 5 bases and J 4 bases; nucleotides not matched to a gene: 10. The CDR3 spans 16 residues. Germline CDR1 SGHTA, CDR2 FQGNSA. In DNA, the CDR3 is TGTGCCAGCAGCAAAGGGACAGCTCCCGGTAATGAAAAACTGTTTTTT. It encodes CASSKGTAPGNEKLFF.

This clone appeared once. The gene calls are TRBV9 and TRBJ2-1; tentatively, D is TRBD2 (7 bases). This CDR3 region has 15 residues. The V end lost 1 base, the J end lost 7 bases, and 15 bases lay between the germline ends. The germline V gene has CDR1 SGDLS and CDR2 YYNGEE. DNA for the CDR3: TGTGCCAGCAGCGTATACGGGGGGCCTGGGAATGAGCAGTTCTTC. Its protein product is CASSVYGGPGNEQFF.

The CDR3, as DNA: TGTGCCAGCAGCTTTATTCTCCGGGACACTGAAGCTTTCTTT. Residues: CASSFILRDTEAFF. This chain connects TRBV5-5 to TRBJ1-1; no reliable D call. Germline CDR1 is SGHKS and CDR2 is YYEKEE (reference sequence). V lost 2 bases and J 3 bases, leaving 11 bases between the germline ends. The CDR3 length is 14 residues.

This clone occurred a few times. The chain uses TRBV6-5 and TRBJ2-7, with D tentatively TRBD1 (6 bases). Germline assignment: CDR1 MNHEY and CDR2 SVGAGI. V was trimmed by 6 bases and J by 4 bases, leaving 16 bases between them. CDR3 size: 14 residues. The CDR3 DNA sequence: TGTGCCAGCAGCCTACAGGGCCCTCCTTACGAGCAGTACTTC. Translation: CASSLQGPPYEQYF.

V gene TRBV6-5 combines with J gene TRBJ1-4; D is perhaps TRBD1 (6 bases). Germline V gives CDR1 MNHEY, CDR2 SVGAGI. This CDR3 region has 13 residues. Trimming left V 6 bases short and J 5 bases short, with 10 bases between. The CDR3: CASRDSLNEKLFF. The CDR3 nucleotides are TGTGCCAGCAGGGACAGTTTAAATGAAAAACTGTTTTTT.

This clone was counted once. For the CDR3, the DNA is TGTGCCAGCAGCCCCGCGACTAGCGGGGGTTTCGGGGAGCTGTTTTTT. Translated: CASSPATSGGFGELFF. This chain links TRBV5-4 with TRBJ2-2, with 12 nucleotides matching TRBD2. The CDR3 sequence is 16 residues long. CDR1 is SGHNT and CDR2 is YYREEE in the germline V gene (reference sequence). V shed 4 bases and J 7 bases; nucleotides not matched to a gene: 8.

The V call is TRBV27, the J call TRBJ2-2; the match to TRBD2 covers 10 bases. Germline V lookup: CDR1 MNHEY, CDR2 SMNVEV (reference sequence). The junction had 5 bases not matched to a gene; V was cut back by 5 bases and J by 5 bases. CDR3 length: 15 residues. The CDR3: CASSPTSGVTGELFF. The CDR3 DNA reads TGTGCCAGCAGTCCAACTAGCGGGGTAACCGGGGAGCTGTTTTTT.

As DNA, the CDR3 is TGTGCCAGCAGTTACGACGCAGGGACTGAAGCTTTCTTT. Translation gives CASSYDAGTEAFF. The chain links TRBV6-6 to TRBJ1-1; tentatively, D is TRBD1 (5 bases). CDR3 length: 13 residues. V gave up 2 bases and J gave up 5 bases, with 9 bases separating them. Germline assignment: CDR1 MNHNY and CDR2 SVGAGI (reference sequence).

The rearrangement links TRBV5-8 to TRBJ1-1, with D unclear. The CDR3 runs 13 residues. Germline V CDR1 and CDR2: SGHTS, YDEGEE. Trimming took 1 base from V and 1 from J, leaving 5 bases between them. This chain's CDR3 is CASSLSKNTEAFF. In DNA, the CDR3 is TGTGCCAGCAGCTTGTCCAAGAACACTGAAGCTTTCTTT. Full variable domain (missing parts from reference TRBV5-8 and TRBJ1-1): EAGVTQSPTHLIKTRGQQATLRCSPISGHTSVYWYQQALGLGLQFLLWYDEGEERNRGNFPPRFSGRQFPNYSSELNVNALELEDSALYLCASSLSKNTEAFFGQGTRLTVV.

The CDR3 here is CASSRAGQGQPQHF. In nucleotides, the CDR3 is TGTGCCAGCAGCCGAGCCGGACAGGGTCAGCCCCAGCATTTT. V gene TRBV3-1 (or the pseudogene TRBV3-2) combines with J gene TRBJ1-5; TRBD1 matches at 8 bases. Germline assignment: CDR1 LGHDT and CDR2 YNNKEL (reference sequence). This CDR3 spans 14 amino acids. V shed 4 bases and J 6 bases; nucleotides not matched to a gene: 5.

In its sample, this clone was seen a few times. This sequence joins TRBV19 and TRBJ2-7; D is ambiguous. V lost 0 bases and J 5 bases, leaving 11 bases between the germline ends. The CDR3 is 14 amino acids. Germline CDR1 reads LNHDA; CDR2 reads SQIVND (reference sequence). This CDR3 reads CASSIDRTLDEQYF. For the CDR3, the DNA is TGTGCCAGTAGTATAGACAGAACCCTTGACGAGCAGTACTTC. The whole variable domain, filled in from reference TRBV19 and TRBJ2-7, reads DGGITQSPKYLFRKEGQNVTLSCEQNLNHDAMYWYRQDPGQGLRLIYYSQIVNDFQKGDIAEGYSVSREKKESFPLTVTSAQKNPTAFYLCASSIDRTLDEQYFGPGTRLTVT.

The J gene is TRBJ2-3, the V gene TRBV6-6; D unclear. The CDR3 is made up of 13 amino acids. Germline V lookup: CDR1 MNHNY, CDR2 SVGAGI (reference sequence). V lost 7 bases and J 3 bases, leaving 11 bases between the germline ends. CDR3 sequence: CASNMRPTDTQYF. In DNA form, the CDR3 reads TGTGCCAGCAATATGCGTCCGACAGATACGCAGTATTTT.

This chain uses TRBV6-5 with TRBJ1-2, with a weak D call TRBD1 (6 bases). The CDR3 runs 15 residues. Trimming removed 2 bases from V and 8 bases from J, with 18 bases in between. Germline CDR1 MNHEY, CDR2 SVGAGI. The CDR3 spells CASSYRLDSYEGYTF. CDR3 nucleotide sequence: TGTGCCAGCAGTTACCGATTGGACAGCTATGAAGGCTACACCTTC.

This chain links TRBV4-2 with TRBJ1-1; weak D call: TRBD1 (5 bases). Germline V gives CDR1 LGHNA, CDR2 YNFKEQ. This CDR3 has 15 amino acids. The V end lost 0 bases, the J end lost 9 bases, and 17 bases lay between the germline ends. CDR3 in amino acids: CASSQDGTGGTKAFF. CDR3 coding DNA: TGTGCCAGCAGCCAAGATGGGACCGGGGGTACTAAAGCTTTCTTT.

This chain links TRBV16 with TRBJ1-5; TRBD1 might be the D (5 bases). Trimming took off 4 bases at V and 2 bases at J, with 12 bases between the two ends. This CDR3 has 15 residues. CDR1 and CDR2 from the germline V gene are KGHSY and FQNENV. CDR3 region: CASSPRGGGNQPQHF. DNA of the CDR3: TGTGCCAGCAGCCCGCGGGGGGGAGGCAATCAGCCCCAGCATTTT.